This TCR beta chain was recovered during a study of T-cell memory formation after mild COVID-19. About the research overall: Among the donors, TCR clusters were largely specific to each donor. Whole-study results and caveats: CD4/CD8 balance characterized clones contracting day 15 to 85, and CD4+ skew characterized later expanders. Pre-infection memory harbored some responding clones, suggesting cross-reactive memory joined.

Comments on this clonotype: Its antigen is unknown.

TCRdb analysed the 5' RACE reads with MiXCR anew, one entry per CDR3 protein. This table holds around 200,000 distinct CDR3 sequences, more than 25% found once. This CDR3 is built from 13 residues. The V and J ends lost 5 bases and 7 bases respectively, with 12 bases between them. The germline V gene encodes CDR1 MNHNS and CDR2 SASEGT. The V call is TRBV6-1, the J call TRBJ2-1, with D perhaps assigned TRBD1 or TRBD2 (5 bases each). This clonotype was obtained from an adult woman who had mild COVID-19 (a few samples of this study predate the infection). Cell type and time point are not known. Sequenced material: PBMCs or a T cell subset sorted from them (not recorded which). The CDR3 DNA follows: TGTGCCAGCAGTCTCCGGGACGGGAATGAGCAGTTCTTC. Translating gives CASSLRDGNEQFF.